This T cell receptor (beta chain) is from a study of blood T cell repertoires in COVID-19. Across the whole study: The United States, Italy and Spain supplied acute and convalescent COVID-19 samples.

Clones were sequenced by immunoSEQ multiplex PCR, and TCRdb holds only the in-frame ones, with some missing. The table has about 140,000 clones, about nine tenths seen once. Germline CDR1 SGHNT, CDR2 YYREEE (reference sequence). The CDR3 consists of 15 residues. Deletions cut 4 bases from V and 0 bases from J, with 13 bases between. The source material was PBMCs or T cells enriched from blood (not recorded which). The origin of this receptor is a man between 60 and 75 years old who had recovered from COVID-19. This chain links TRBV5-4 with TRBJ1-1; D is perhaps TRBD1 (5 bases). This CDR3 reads CASSHPTELNTEAFF. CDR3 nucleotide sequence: TGTGCCAGCAGCCACCCGACAGAGTTGAACACTGAAGCTTTCTTT.